These 2 T cell receptor beta chains originate from one sample sequenced in a study of blood T cell repertoires in COVID-19. Clones were read by immunoSEQ multiplex PCR, and TCRdb kept only the in-frame ones, dropping some. This sample carries 250,000 to 350,000 clones, roughly 88% of them seen once, and the ten largest clones take under 8%. Source material: peripheral blood. The receptor source for this set is a woman aged 30 to 39 who had recovered from COVID-19.

J is TRBJ1-2 and V is TRBV5-6; D ambiguous. Trimming left V 3 bases short and J 5 bases short, with 26 bases between. The CDR3 runs to 18 residues. Per the germline V gene, CDR1 is SGHDT and CDR2 is YYEEEE. The CDR3 nucleotides read TGTGCCAGCAGCTCGAGGACTCTGGAGAAGGTCTCTTCATATGGCTACACCTTC. It translates to CASSSRTLEKVSSYGYTF.

V gene TRBV5-4 combines with J gene TRBJ2-2, with D possibly being TRBD1 (6 bases). This CDR3 region has 15 residues. Per germline, CDR1 SGHNT and CDR2 YYREEE (reference sequence). V was trimmed by 1 base and J by 1 base, leaving 8 bases between them. CDR3 nucleotide sequence: TGTGCCAGCAGCTTGCCCAGGGGGAACACCGGGGAGCTGTTTTTT. It translates to CASSLPRGNTGELFF. The full variable domain, rest sourced from reference TRBV5-4 and TRBJ2-2, is ETGVTQSPTHLIKTRGQQVTLRCSSQSGHNTVSWYQQALGQGPQFIFQYYREEENGRGNFPPRFSGLQFPNYSSELNVNALELDDSALYLCASSLPRGNTGELFFGEGSRLTVL.